The present entry profiles one T cell receptor (beta chain) with its context. This clone was counted a few times. There is no known antigen for this receptor. No much larger clone is present one base from it, and per-base qualities are unavailable. Using the deep immunoSEQ assay, multiplex PCR amplified TCR CDR3 regions from genomic DNA. Extracted genomic DNA from each cell subset was distributed evenly across all wells of several immunoSEQ 96-well plates, and each plate was treated as a replicate. For unsorted PBMC, 300 ng genomic DNA, equal to 25,000 to 35,000 T cell genomes, was loaded into each replicate PCR. Genomic DNA from unsorted PBMC was sequenced over ten immunoSEQ deep assay plates. Purified libraries were measured with a Qubit 3.0 fluorometer, size-checked on a Bioanalyzer 2100, and measured again with the KAPA Library Quantification kit. Every immunoSEQ 96-well plate was sequenced on a dedicated single-read 150-cycle Illumina NextSeq 550 flow cell. For the original study's pipeline: Because only junctional sequences without quality scores were contained in the immunoSEQ output, filtering matching that applied to full-length reads could not be performed. Sequences were annotated with PyIR, a Python wrapper for IgBLAST v1.9, using IMGT germline references to assign V/J genes and CDR3. Reads with weak V/J assignments (E-value above 1e-6), missing CDR3, stop codons, out-of-frame junctions, or ambiguous translated residues were removed. V3J clonotypes were defined as sequences sharing the same inferred V gene, J gene, and CDR3 amino acid sequence. The percentage overlap between two repertoires was calculated by dividing the number of shared unique clonotypes by the size of the smaller repertoire. Richness of each repertoire was evaluated using RTK rarefaction, the Chao1 estimator, and Recon v2.1 estimates of unobserved clonotypes. TCRdb retrieved this table from immuneACCESS and kept in-frame rearrangements only. Not all clones are present; in checked studies, unresolved V genes account for under half, and no reason is known for the remainder. That table is the source of V, J and clone size, and D and trimming were worked out from the DNA. This sample is represented by some 500,000 clones; roughly 80% of them were singletons. The leading ten clones occupy around 13% of the sample.

V sheds 1 base and J sheds 8 bases, leaving 18 bases between their ends. There are 16 amino acids in the CDR3, from cysteine to phenylalanine inclusive. The retained sequence is limited to the CDR3, 48 bases, with the frame set at the first base. The germline V gene specifies SGHTA as CDR1 and FQGNSA as CDR2. The donors were healthy, HIV-negative adults with no recently reported acute infections or vaccinations. Every donor was a Caucasian adult living in Nashville, Tennessee, USA. For unsorted samples, about 90 million PBMCs were counted and genomic DNA was extracted with the QIAamp DNA Blood Mini kit. Blood was collected by leukapheresis, and PBMCs were isolated by Ficoll-Histopaque density gradient centrifugation and then cryopreserved in liquid nitrogen vapor phase. These data belong to a study of shared clonotypes between healthy human individuals (dated by TCRdb to between 2020 and 2021). Study-wide context: The cohort comprised a couple of women and a few men aged 18 to 49 years. To estimate repertoire size and how much clonotype sharing occurs between individuals, the study deeply sequenced the blood TCR repertoires of five healthy adults. Different laboratories and diverse techniques were used to prepare libraries and sequence TCR repertoires, to increase sequencing depth and limit assay-specific biases. Per donor, leukapheresis produced somewhere between about 0.8 and 9.5 billion PBMCs.

Overall results and qualifications from the work: Because the study included a small number of donors, the genetic and exposure-history diversity represented was limited. Only blood was sampled, and tissue TCR repertoires likely differ from those in blood. Pairwise subsampling indicated that sequencing depth was expected to affect the degree of clonotype sharing among donors.

Recombination joined TRBV7-2 with TRBJ2-1, and perhaps TRBD2 as D gene, on 5 matching bases. The source of this sequence is a middle-aged woman in good health. Some clones in this sample may be carry-over from other donors' samples. Sequencing was performed on PBMCs. In nucleotides, the sequence is TGTGCCAGCAGCTTAGAGGGCGGGCTCGGGAAGCATGAGCAGTTCTTC. Translated, this is CASSLEGGLGKHEQFF.